This TCR beta chain was identified in a study of T cell clusters in autoimmune cytopenias. Each sample's input was 250 to 300 ng genomic DNA, 38,000 or so genome equivalents. TRB was amplified by touch-down multiplex PCR, primer pools A and B combined. TCRdb reprocessed the multiplex PCR reads, with one entry per CDR3 protein and no DNA. This sample contains approximately 5,600 distinct CDR3 sequences. The CDR3 sequence is 13 residues long. Germline values: CDR1 SGHNT, CDR2 YENEEA. The chain has TRBV11-3 and TRBJ2-3. This receptor was obtained from a human donor with an autoimmune cytopenia or autoimmune hepatitis (not recorded which). Sequencing was done on a sample of peripheral blood. This chain's CDR3 is CASKFSSTDTQYF.